These 12 T cell receptor beta chains originate from one sample sequenced in a study of T cells in localized non-small cell lung cancer. Repertoires were generated with immunoSEQ multiplex PCR, while TCRdb's copy carries only in-frame clones and drops some. In the table there are some 1,500 clones, roughly 25% of which are singletons. The source was lung tumor tissue, collected before any cancer treatment. The receptor source for this set is a woman between 35 and 75 years old with stage III lung adenocarcinoma.

This clone is medium-sized by share. CDR3 nucleotide sequence: TGCGCCAGCAGCCCCCGACACCTTGCAACTAATGAAAAACTGTTTTTT. Translation: CASSPRHLATNEKLFF. This rearrangement joins TRBV4-1 to TRBJ1-4; unclear D gene. In germline, CDR1 is MGHRA, CDR2 YSYEKL. The CDR3 is 16 residues long. The germline V and J ends were trimmed by 4 bases and 0 bases, with 12 bases remaining between them.

This clone was observed a few times. This sequence joins TRBV6-8 and TRBJ2-7, with 7 bases that match TRBD1. The CDR3 has 14 amino acids. The V and J ends lost 2 bases and 4 bases, in that order; junction bases with no gene match: 5. Germline loops: CDR1 MNHGY, CDR2 SAAAGT. CDR3 in amino acids: CASSYDRAAYEQYF. DNA of the CDR3: TGTGCCAGCAGTTACGACAGGGCGGCGTACGAGCAGTACTTC.

The genes are TRBV30 and TRBJ2-5, with 7 bases that match TRBD2. The CDR3 extends over 14 amino acids. Trimming cost V 0 bases and J 5 bases; bases outside gene matches: 6. Germline V gene sequence: CDR1 GTSNPN, CDR2 SVGIG (reference sequence). The CDR3 DNA is TGTGCCTGGAGTGTAGGTGGCGGGGGTGAGACCCAGTACTTC. Translation: CAWSVGGGGETQYF.

By proportion, this clone is large. V is TRBV11-3 and J is TRBJ1-1; 7 bases align to TRBD1. The V gene's germline CDR1 is SGHNT and CDR2 YENEEA. The ends lost 3 bases at V and 10 bases at J; junction bases unmatched: 14. CDR3 length: 15 amino acids. The CDR3 sequence: CASSLESTGAYGAFF. The CDR3 coding sequence is TGTGCCAGCAGCTTGGAATCCACAGGGGCTTACGGAGCTTTCTTT.

The rearrangement joins TRBV14 to TRBJ2-7; a possible D gene is TRBD1 (6 bases). Germline CDR1 reads SGHDN; CDR2 reads FVKESK. The V end was cut by 4 bases, the J end by 3 bases, with 13 bases between. The CDR3 is 14 residues long. The CDR3, as DNA: TGTGCCAGCAGCCTCATGACAGGCGGCTACGAGCAGTACTTC. Its protein product is CASSLMTGGYEQYF.

The chain is built from TRBV6-8 and TRBJ1-2, with 9 bases that match TRBD1. Germline loops: CDR1 MNHGY, CDR2 SAAAGT. The CDR3 has 14 amino acids. The ends lost 6 bases at V and 4 bases at J; junction bases unmatched: 6. The CDR3, as DNA: TGTGCCAGCAGCCACGGGACAGGGTCCTATGGCTACACCTTC. Its translation is CASSHGTGSYGYTF.

The chain links TRBV9 to TRBJ1-2, with TRBD1 matching over 9 bases. The CDR3 runs 14 residues. Germline CDR1 reads SGDLS; CDR2 reads YYNGEE. The J segment lost 6 bases and the V segment lost 4 bases, leaving 7 bases of the junction unmatched. CDR3 protein: CASSPTTGGDGYTF. CDR3 nucleotides: TGTGCCAGCAGCCCAACCACAGGGGGCGATGGCTACACCTTC. The full variable domain, with the rest looked up from reference TRBV9 and TRBJ1-2, is DSGVTQTPKHLITATGQRVTLRCSPRSGDLSVYWYQQSLDQGLQFLIQYYNGEERAKGNILERFSAQQFPDLHSELNLSSLELGDSALYFCASSPTTGGDGYTFGSGTRLTVV.

This chain uses TRBV11-3 with TRBJ1-2; no clear D gene. Trimming pared 3 bases from V and 4 bases from J, leaving 15 bases between. This CDR3 contains 15 residues. CDR1 and CDR2 (germline): SGHNT, YENEEA. The CDR3 region has the DNA TGTGCCAGCAGCTTGGGGTACGGCGGTTCCTATGGCTACACCTTC. This translates into CASSLGYGGSYGYTF.

This clone is large within its sample. This chain links TRBV11-3 with TRBJ2-2; no clear D. CDR3 length: 14 amino acids. Trimming removed 2 bases at V and 8 bases at J, with 12 bases between. Germline V gene data show CDR1 as SGHNT and CDR2 as YENEEA. The CDR3 DNA sequence: TGTGCCAGCAGCTTACCTGACGGAACTGGGGAGCTGTTTTTT. Translation: CASSLPDGTGELFF.

This clone was picked up a small number of times. V is TRBV9 and J is TRBJ2-7; TRBD2 aligns across 7 bases. The germline CDR1 and CDR2 sequences are SGDLS and YYNGEE. The trim removed 4 bases at V and 4 bases at J, leaving 11 bases unmatched. The CDR3 has 15 amino acids. CDR3 nucleotides: TGTGCCAGCAGCTTAGCGGCGACGGGGGGTTACGAGCAGTACTTC. This encodes CASSLAATGGYEQYF.

This clone was counted between two and nine times. This sequence joins TRBV5-1 and TRBJ2-7; tentatively, D is TRBD2 (6 bases). Germline-derived CDR1 and CDR2 are SGHRS and YFSETQ. Trimming left V 0 bases short and J 0 bases short, with 10 bases between. This CDR3 comprises 15 residues. The CDR3 is CASSLGRGLSYEQYF. Here the CDR3 DNA reads TGCGCCAGCAGCTTGGGAAGGGGACTCTCCTACGAGCAGTACTTC.

This sequence joins TRBV4-1 and TRBJ1-1, with D uncertain. Germline V gene data show CDR1 as MGHRA and CDR2 as YSYEKL. CDR3 size: 15 residues. Trimming pared 0 bases from V and 5 bases from J, leaving 13 bases between. The CDR3 spells CASSQDRAGGTEAFF. The CDR3 DNA sequence: TGCGCCAGCAGCCAAGATCGTGCAGGTGGAACTGAAGCTTTCTTT.